This passage covers 25 T cell receptor beta chains from one sample sequenced in a study of T-cell memory formation after mild COVID-19. TCRdb reprocessed the 5' RACE reads with MiXCR, giving one entry per CDR3 protein. The profile shows about 430,000 distinct CDR3 sequences, 24% of them singletons. The sequencing input was PBMCs or a T cell subset sorted from them (not recorded which). The receptors derive from an adult woman who had mild COVID-19 (a few samples of this study predate the infection). Cell type and time point are not known.

The V call is TRBV24-1, the J call TRBJ2-7, with D perhaps TRBD2 (6 bases). Trimming took off 2 bases at V and 4 bases at J, with 14 bases between the two ends. Germline loops: CDR1 KGHDR, CDR2 SFDVKD. There are 15 residues in the CDR3. This chain's CDR3 is CATSDSGTSHYEQYF. DNA for the CDR3: TGTGCCACCAGTGATTCCGGGACTTCCCATTACGAGCAGTACTTC.

The rearrangement joins TRBV12-3 or TRBV12-4 to TRBJ2-7; D is unresolved. The ends were cut back, 0 bases at V and 0 bases at J, with 6 bases in the middle. The CDR3 sequence is 14 residues long. The CDR3 coding sequence is TGTGCCAGCAGTTTAGCCCCCAGCTCCTACGAGCAGTACTTC. Its translation: CASSLAPSSYEQYF.

The V call is TRBV3-1, the J call TRBJ1-1; D uncertain. Trimming shortened V by 6 bases and J by 5 bases, and 16 bases separated the two germline ends. The CDR3 totals 14 residues. From germline, CDR1 is LGHDT and CDR2 YNNKEL (reference sequence). CDR3 bases: TGTGCCAGCAGAACCAGCGACCCTGGGACTGAAGCTTTCTTT. Translated, it gives CASRTSDPGTEAFF. The full variable domain, rest sourced from reference TRBV3-1 and TRBJ1-1, is DTAVSQTPKYLVTQMGNDKSIKCEQNLGHDTMYWYKQDSKKFLKIMFSYNNKELIINETVPNRFSPKSPDKAHLNLHINSLELGDSAVYFCASRTSDPGTEAFFGQGTRLTVV.

This sequence joins TRBV11-2 and TRBJ1-5; possible D gene TRBD1, 5 bases. The CDR3 sequence is 17 residues long. V was trimmed by 4 bases and J by 6 bases, leaving 22 bases between them. The germline V gene encodes CDR1 SGHAT and CDR2 FQNNGV. DNA for the CDR3: TGTGCCAGCAGCTCCCTGGCAGGCCTCTCTGGGGGTCAGCCCCAGCATTTT. It specifies CASSSLAGLSGGQPQHF. The full variable domain, rest sourced from reference TRBV11-2 and TRBJ1-5, is EAGVAQSPRYKIIEKRQSVAFWCNPISGHATLYWYQQILGQGPKLLIQFQNNGVVDDSQLPKDRFSAERLKGVDSTLKIQPAKLEDSAVYLCASSSLAGLSGGQPQHFGDGTRLSIL.

This clonotype was recorded a few times. The rearrangement joins TRBV19 to TRBJ2-1; 10 positions agree with TRBD2. This CDR3 region has 15 residues. Trimming at V came to 3 bases and at J to 8 bases, leaving 7 bases not matched to a gene. The germline V gene encodes CDR1 LNHDA and CDR2 SQIVND (reference sequence). CDR3 DNA: TGTGCCAGTAGTATCGTGCTAGCGGGAGTGGATGAGCAGTTCTTC. Amino acid sequence: CASSIVLAGVDEQFF.

This clonotype has only a few counts. The CDR3 here is CASSTTRGREQYF. The DNA of the CDR3 is TGTGCCAGCAGCACCACAAGGGGCCGAGAGCAGTACTTC. The V call is TRBV5-6, the J call TRBJ2-7; weak D call: TRBD1 (5 bases). CDR1 and CDR2 from the germline V gene are SGHDT and YYEEEE. The CDR3 is made up of 13 amino acids. V gave up 4 bases and J gave up 7 bases, with 15 bases separating them.

Only a few counts were recorded for this clonotype. This rearrangement joins TRBV9 to TRBJ2-3; TRBD2 is a possible D gene (5 bases). The CDR3 sequence is 14 residues long. Germline V gene lookup returns CDR1 SGDLS and CDR2 YYNGEE. V was trimmed by 0 bases and J by 5 bases, leaving 10 bases between them. CDR3 loop: CASSVADGGDTQYF. In DNA form, the CDR3 reads TGTGCCAGCAGCGTAGCTGACGGAGGAGATACGCAGTATTTT.

This clonotype was seen a handful of times. J is TRBJ2-1 and V is TRBV7-3, with TRBD2 matching over 16 bases. The CDR3 loop spans 17 amino acids. Losses at the gene ends were 4 bases for V and 7 bases for J; bases not matched to a gene: 7. Germline CDR1 SGHTA, CDR2 FQGTGA. CDR3 nucleotides: TGTGCCAGCAGCTCCCCGGGACTAGCGGGGGGGCAGAATGAGCAGTTCTTC. This sequence encodes CASSSPGLAGGQNEQFF.

There are a few counts of this clonotype. V is TRBV4-1 and J is TRBJ2-7; 11 bases are shared with TRBD2. Germline CDR1 MGHRA, CDR2 YSYEKL. Losses at the gene ends were 0 bases for V and 7 bases for J; bases not matched to a gene: 5. This CDR3 is 15 amino acids long. The CDR3 region is CASSQEASGGTEQYF. The CDR3 DNA is TGCGCCAGCAGCCAAGAGGCTAGCGGGGGGACGGAGCAGTACTTC.

This clonotype has only a few counts. The genes are TRBV20-1 and TRBJ2-1, with D tentatively TRBD2 (6 bases). Germline assignment: CDR1 DFQATT and CDR2 SNEGSKA (reference sequence). V lost 6 bases to trimming and J lost 1 base, with 16 bases between them. The CDR3 spans 15 residues. This CDR3 reads CSALRAGRSYNEQFF. DNA of the CDR3: TGCAGTGCCCTTAGAGCGGGCCGTTCCTACAATGAGCAGTTCTTC.

The V call is TRBV7-8, the J call TRBJ1-5; no clear D gene. CDR1 is SGHVS and CDR2 is FQNEAQ in the germline V gene. The CDR3 has 15 amino acids. Trimming pared 2 bases from V and 4 bases from J, leaving 12 bases between. This CDR3 reads CASSLNGQSNQPQHF. The CDR3 DNA sequence: TGTGCCAGCAGCTTAAACGGGCAGAGTAATCAGCCCCAGCATTTT.

The CDR3 sequence is CSARDRPTSGANVLTF. CDR3 nucleotides: TGCAGTGCTAGGGATCGACCGACCTCTGGGGCCAACGTCCTGACTTTC. The chain uses TRBV20-1 and TRBJ2-6; D call uncertain. This CDR3 contains 16 residues. Germline V gene sequence: CDR1 DFQATT, CDR2 SNEGSKA (reference sequence). V gave up 3 bases and J gave up 0 bases, with 12 bases separating them.

This clonotype has just a few counts. At one boundary the junction diverges from the germline segment, which might be a read error. The CDR3 region is CASSLGLAAGDTQYF. Here the CDR3 DNA reads TGTGCTAGCAGCTTAGGTCTAGCGGCGGGAGATACGCAGTATTTT. The rearrangement joins TRBV7-7 to TRBJ2-3; the match to TRBD2 covers 7 bases. Germline assignment: CDR1 SSHAT and CDR2 FNYEAQ (reference sequence). This CDR3 comprises 15 residues.

In DNA, the CDR3 is TGTGCCAGCAGCCTCCGGGTAGCGGCGAGGACAGATACGCAGTATTTT. Protein sequence: CASSLRVAARTDTQYF. J is TRBJ2-3 and V is TRBV5-6; perhaps TRBD2 as D (6 bases). The V and J ends lost 4 bases and 3 bases respectively, with 18 bases between them. Germline assignment: CDR1 SGHDT and CDR2 YYEEEE. This CDR3 comprises 16 residues.

The CDR3 DNA follows: TGTGCCATCAGTGAGAACAGGGGGGAAGCTTTCTTT. Residues: CAISENRGEAFF. The rearrangement uses TRBV10-3 and TRBJ1-1, with TRBD1 identical over 8 bases. CDR3 size: 12 residues. From germline, CDR1 is ENHRY and CDR2 SYGVKD. With V trimmed by 2 bases and J by 8 bases, 1 base remained unmatched.

V is TRBV5-1 and J is TRBJ2-5, with a tentative D call TRBD2 (5 bases). The V gene lost 4 bases and the J gene lost 1 base, with 11 bases spanning the gap. Germline CDR1 is SGHRS and CDR2 is YFSETQ. The CDR3 loop spans 14 amino acids. The DNA of the CDR3 is TGCGCCAGCAGCCTGGACGGGATCCAAGAGACCCAGTACTTC. Its protein is CASSLDGIQETQYF.

In its sample, this clonotype was seen a few times. The chain joins TRBV5-1 to TRBJ1-1; D remains unclear. The CDR3 is 15 amino acids. V dropped 0 bases and J dropped 0 bases, with 9 bases sitting between them. The V gene's germline CDR1 is SGHRS and CDR2 YFSETQ. CDR3 nucleotides: TGCGCCAGCAGCTTGGAGGCAGGACTGAACACTGAAGCTTTCTTT. This sequence encodes CASSLEAGLNTEAFF.

The rearrangement links TRBV29-1 to TRBJ2-3, with D hard to call. CDR3 length: 15 amino acids. V was clipped by 4 bases and J by 5 bases, with 19 bases between them. Germline V gene sequence: CDR1 SQVTM, CDR2 ANQGSEA. The CDR3 DNA is TGCAGCGTTGGACTCCGGGCCAATCCGATAGATACGCAGTATTTT. Translating it yields CSVGLRANPIDTQYF.

This clonotype was counted only a few times. J is TRBJ2-1 and V is TRBV19; TRBD2 is a possible D gene (5 bases). V was shortened by 5 bases and J by 5 bases, with 13 bases between the two germline ends. The CDR3 extends over 14 amino acids. Germline loops: CDR1 LNHDA, CDR2 SQIVND (reference sequence). In nucleotides, the CDR3 is TGTGCCAGTAGTCAAGGGAGTTACGACAATGAGCAGTTCTTC. This codes for CASSQGSYDNEQFF.

CDR3 region: CASDTKPGDYEQYF. For the CDR3, the DNA is TGTGCCAGCGACACAAAACCGGGAGACTACGAGCAGTACTTC. The genes are TRBV7-9 and TRBJ2-7; D may be TRBD2 (6 bases). The ends were cut back, 8 bases at V and 3 bases at J, with 17 bases in the middle. Germline lookup yields CDR1 SEHNR and CDR2 FQNEAQ (reference sequence). This CDR3 comprises 14 residues.

The chain recombines TRBV7-9 with TRBJ2-3; D may match TRBD1 or TRBD2 (5 bases each). The germline gives CDR1 SEHNR, CDR2 FQNEAQ (reference sequence). This CDR3 spans 16 amino acids. V was trimmed by 3 bases and J by 11 bases, leaving 24 bases between them. CDR3 loop: CASSLPWDPPQKGQYF. The CDR3 DNA follows: TGTGCCAGCAGCTTGCCCTGGGACCCACCCCAAAAGGGGCAGTATTTT.

DNA for the CDR3: TGTGCCAGCAGCTTAGTTCCCGGGACAGGGGGCACAGATACGCAGTATTTT. Its protein is CASSLVPGTGGTDTQYF. The V gene is TRBV11-2, the J gene TRBJ2-3; 10 bases match TRBD1. The CDR3 contains 17 residues. J gave up 1 base and V 1 base, and 5 bases lay outside the gene matches. In germline, CDR1 is SGHAT, CDR2 FQNNGV.

This clonotype was seen only once. V and J are TRBV28 and TRBJ2-7, with TRBD1 as a possible D gene (6 bases). V lost 5 bases and J 2 bases, leaving 13 bases between the germline ends. Germline V gene lookup returns CDR1 MDHEN and CDR2 SYDVKM. The CDR3 runs 14 residues. In nucleotides, the CDR3 is TGTGCCAGCAGTCCACAACAGGGTCCCTACGAGCAGTACGTC. Amino acid sequence: CASSPQQGPYEQYV.

CDR3 in DNA: TGTGCCAGCAGCTTAACGGGAGCTGGAAATGAGCAGTTCTTC. Its protein is CASSLTGAGNEQFF. The chain couples TRBV7-3 to TRBJ2-1; D is perhaps TRBD2 (5 bases). The germline V gene has CDR1 SGHTA and CDR2 FQGTGA. The V gene lost 0 bases and the J gene lost 7 bases, with 10 bases spanning the gap. This CDR3 contains 14 residues.

This clonotype was seen more than once but under ten times. CDR3 loop: CASSQVGVTQETQYF. The CDR3 nucleotides are TGTGCCAGCAGCCAAGTCGGGGTTACCCAAGAGACCCAGTACTTC. This chain joins TRBV3-1 and TRBJ2-5; D might be TRBD2 (5 bases). V lost 1 base, J lost 1 base, and 10 bases lay in between. The CDR3 is 15 amino acids. CDR1 and CDR2 from the germline V gene are LGHDT and YNNKEL (reference sequence).